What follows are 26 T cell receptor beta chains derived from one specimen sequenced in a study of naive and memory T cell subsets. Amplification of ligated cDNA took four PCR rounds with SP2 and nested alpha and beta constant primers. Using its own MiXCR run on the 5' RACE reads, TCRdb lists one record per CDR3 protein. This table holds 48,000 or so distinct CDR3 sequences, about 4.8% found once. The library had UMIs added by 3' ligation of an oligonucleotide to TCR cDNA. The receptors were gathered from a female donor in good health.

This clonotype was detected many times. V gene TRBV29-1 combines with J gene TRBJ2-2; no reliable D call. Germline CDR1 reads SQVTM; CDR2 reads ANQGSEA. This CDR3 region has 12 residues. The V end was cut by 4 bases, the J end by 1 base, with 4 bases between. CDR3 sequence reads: CSVGQNTGELFF. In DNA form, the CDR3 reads TGCAGCGTTGGACAGAACACCGGGGAGCTGTTTTTT.

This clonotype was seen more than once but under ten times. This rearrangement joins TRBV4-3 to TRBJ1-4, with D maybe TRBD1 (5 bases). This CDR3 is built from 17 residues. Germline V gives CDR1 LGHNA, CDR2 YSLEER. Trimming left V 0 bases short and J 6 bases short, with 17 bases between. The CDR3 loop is CASSQDLRGWPDEKLFF. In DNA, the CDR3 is TGCGCCAGCAGCCAAGATCTGAGGGGCTGGCCCGATGAAAAACTGTTTTTT.

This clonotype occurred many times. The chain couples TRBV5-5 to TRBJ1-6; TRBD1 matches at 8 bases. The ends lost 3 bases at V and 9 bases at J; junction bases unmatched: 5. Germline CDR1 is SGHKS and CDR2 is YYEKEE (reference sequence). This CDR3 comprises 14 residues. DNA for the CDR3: TGTGCCAGCAGCTCGGGACAGGCGTCTTCACCCCTCCACTTT. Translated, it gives CASSSGQASSPLHF. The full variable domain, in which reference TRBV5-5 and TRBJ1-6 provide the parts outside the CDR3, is DAGVTQSPTHLIKTRGQQVTLRCSPISGHKSVSWYQQVLGQGPQFIFQYYEKEERGRGNFPDRFSARQFPNYSSELNVNALLLGDSALYLCASSSGQASSPLHFGNGTRLTVT.

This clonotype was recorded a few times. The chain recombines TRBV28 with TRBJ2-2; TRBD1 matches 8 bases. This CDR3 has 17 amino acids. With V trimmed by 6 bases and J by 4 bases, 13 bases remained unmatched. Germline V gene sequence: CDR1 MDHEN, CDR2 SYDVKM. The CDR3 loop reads CASSPDRARLFTGELFF. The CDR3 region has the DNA TGTGCCAGCAGCCCGGACAGGGCGCGACTCTTCACCGGGGAGCTGTTTTTT.

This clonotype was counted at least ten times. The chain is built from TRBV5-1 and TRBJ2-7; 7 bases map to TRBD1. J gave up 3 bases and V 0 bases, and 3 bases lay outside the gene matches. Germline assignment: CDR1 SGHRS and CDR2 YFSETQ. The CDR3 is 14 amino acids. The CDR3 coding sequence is TGCGCCAGCAGCTTGGAGGGACAGAACTACGAGCAGTACTTC. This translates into CASSLEGQNYEQYF.

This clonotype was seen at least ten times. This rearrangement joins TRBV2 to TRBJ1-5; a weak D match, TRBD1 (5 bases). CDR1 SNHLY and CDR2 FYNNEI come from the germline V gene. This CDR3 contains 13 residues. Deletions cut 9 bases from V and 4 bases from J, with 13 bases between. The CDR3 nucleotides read TGTGCCAGTGGGACGGAATTAAATCAGCCCCAGCATTTT. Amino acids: CASGTELNQPQHF.

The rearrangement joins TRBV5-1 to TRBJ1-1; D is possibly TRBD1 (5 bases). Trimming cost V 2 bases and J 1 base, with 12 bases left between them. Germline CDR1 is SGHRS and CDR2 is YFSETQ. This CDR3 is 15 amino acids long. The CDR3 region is CASSFSRTTNTEAFF. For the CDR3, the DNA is TGCGCCAGCAGCTTTTCCAGGACAACGAACACTGAAGCTTTCTTT.

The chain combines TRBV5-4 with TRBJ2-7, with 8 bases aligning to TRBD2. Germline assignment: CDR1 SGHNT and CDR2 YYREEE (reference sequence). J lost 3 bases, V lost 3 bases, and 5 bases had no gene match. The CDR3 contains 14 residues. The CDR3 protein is CASSWGGLVYEQYF. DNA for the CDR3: TGTGCCAGCAGCTGGGGGGGACTAGTCTACGAGCAGTACTTC.

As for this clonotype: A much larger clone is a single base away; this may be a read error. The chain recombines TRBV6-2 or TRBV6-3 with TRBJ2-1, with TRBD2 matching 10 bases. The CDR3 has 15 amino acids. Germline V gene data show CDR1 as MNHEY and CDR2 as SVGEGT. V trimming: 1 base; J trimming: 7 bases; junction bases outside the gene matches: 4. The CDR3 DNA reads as TGTGCCAGCAGTTACTTAGCGGGAGGCGAGAATGAGCAGTTCTTC. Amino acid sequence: CASSYLAGGENEQFF.

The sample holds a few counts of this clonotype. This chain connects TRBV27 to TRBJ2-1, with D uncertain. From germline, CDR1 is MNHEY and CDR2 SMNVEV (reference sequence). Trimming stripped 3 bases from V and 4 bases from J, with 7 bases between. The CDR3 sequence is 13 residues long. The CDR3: CASSLRNYNEQFF. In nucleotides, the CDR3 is TGTGCCAGCAGTTTGAGGAATTACAATGAGCAGTTCTTC.

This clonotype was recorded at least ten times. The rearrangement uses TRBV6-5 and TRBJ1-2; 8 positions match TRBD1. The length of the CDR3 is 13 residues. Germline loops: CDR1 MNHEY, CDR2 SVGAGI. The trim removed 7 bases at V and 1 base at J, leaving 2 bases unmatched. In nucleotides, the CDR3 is TGTGCCAGCAAACAGGGGGGTAACTATGGCTACACCTTC. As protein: CASKQGGNYGYTF.

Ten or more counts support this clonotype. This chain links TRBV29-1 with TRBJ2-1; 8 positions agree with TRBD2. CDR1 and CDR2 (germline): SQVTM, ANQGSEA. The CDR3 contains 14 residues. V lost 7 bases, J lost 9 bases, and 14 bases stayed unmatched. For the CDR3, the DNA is TGCAGCGGGATGGCGGGGACTAGGATCGTTGAGCAGTTCTTC. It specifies CSGMAGTRIVEQFF.

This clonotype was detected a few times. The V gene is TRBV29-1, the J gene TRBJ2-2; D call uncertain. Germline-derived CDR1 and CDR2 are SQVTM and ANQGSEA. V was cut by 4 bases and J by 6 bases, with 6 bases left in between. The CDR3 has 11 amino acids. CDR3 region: CSVATSGELFF. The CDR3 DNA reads TGCAGCGTTGCGACCTCCGGGGAGCTGTTTTTT.

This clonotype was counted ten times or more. This CDR3 reads CASSPRTGGLAQDTQYF. DNA of the CDR3: TGTGCCAGCAGCCCCCGGACAGGGGGCCTGGCACAAGATACGCAGTATTTT. The chain joins TRBV7-6 to TRBJ2-3; 11 bases fit TRBD1. This CDR3 comprises 17 residues. Germline V CDR1 and CDR2: SGHVS, FNYEAQ. V trimming: 5 bases; J trimming: 5 bases; junction bases outside the gene matches: 12.

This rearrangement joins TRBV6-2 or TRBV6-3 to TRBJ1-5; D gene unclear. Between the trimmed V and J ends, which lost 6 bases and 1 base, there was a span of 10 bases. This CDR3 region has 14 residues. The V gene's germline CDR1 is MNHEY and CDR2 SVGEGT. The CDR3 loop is CASSNGHSNQPQHF. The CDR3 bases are TGTGCCAGCAGCAATGGGCACAGCAATCAGCCCCAGCATTTT.

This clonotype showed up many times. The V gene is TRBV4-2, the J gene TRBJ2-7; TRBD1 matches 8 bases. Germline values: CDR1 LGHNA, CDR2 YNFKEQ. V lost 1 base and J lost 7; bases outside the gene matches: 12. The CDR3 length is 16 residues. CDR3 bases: TGTGCCAGCAGCCAAGGGCCGGGACAGGAGGGCTGGGAGCAGTACTTC. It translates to CASSQGPGQEGWEQYF.

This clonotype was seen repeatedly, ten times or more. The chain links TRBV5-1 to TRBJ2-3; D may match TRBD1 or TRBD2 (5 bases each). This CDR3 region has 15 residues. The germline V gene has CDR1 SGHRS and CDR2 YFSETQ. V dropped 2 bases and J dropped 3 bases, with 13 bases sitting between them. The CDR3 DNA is TGCGCCAGCAGCTTCATGGGGACGGAGACAGATACGCAGTATTTT. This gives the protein CASSFMGTETDTQYF.

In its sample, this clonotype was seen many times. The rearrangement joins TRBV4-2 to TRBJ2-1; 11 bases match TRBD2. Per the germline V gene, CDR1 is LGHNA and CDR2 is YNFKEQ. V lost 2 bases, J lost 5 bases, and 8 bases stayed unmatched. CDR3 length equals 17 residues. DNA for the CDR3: TGTGCCAGCAGCCAAACATCTAGCGGGAGGTTGAACAATGAGCAGTTCTTC. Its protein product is CASSQTSSGRLNNEQFF.

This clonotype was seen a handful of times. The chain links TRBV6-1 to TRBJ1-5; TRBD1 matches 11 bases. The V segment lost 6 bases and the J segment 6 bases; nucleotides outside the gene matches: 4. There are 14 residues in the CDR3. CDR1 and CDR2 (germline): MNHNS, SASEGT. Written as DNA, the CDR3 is TGTGCCAGCAGCTCAGGGACAGGGGGTCAGCCCCAGCATTTT. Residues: CASSSGTGGQPQHF.

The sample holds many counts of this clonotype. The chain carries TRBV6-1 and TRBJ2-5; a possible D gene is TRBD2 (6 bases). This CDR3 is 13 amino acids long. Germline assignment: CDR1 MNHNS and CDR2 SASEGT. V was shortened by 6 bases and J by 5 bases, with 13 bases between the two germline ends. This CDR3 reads CASSWDRGETQYF. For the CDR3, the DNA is TGTGCCAGCAGCTGGGACCGGGGGGAGACCCAGTACTTC.

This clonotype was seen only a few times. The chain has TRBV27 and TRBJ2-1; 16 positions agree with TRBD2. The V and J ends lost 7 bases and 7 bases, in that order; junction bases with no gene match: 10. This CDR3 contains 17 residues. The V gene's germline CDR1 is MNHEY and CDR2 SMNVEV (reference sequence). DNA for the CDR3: TGTGCCAGCAAGGGACTAGCGGGAGGGAGTACGCAAAATGAGCAGTTCTTC. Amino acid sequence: CASKGLAGGSTQNEQFF.

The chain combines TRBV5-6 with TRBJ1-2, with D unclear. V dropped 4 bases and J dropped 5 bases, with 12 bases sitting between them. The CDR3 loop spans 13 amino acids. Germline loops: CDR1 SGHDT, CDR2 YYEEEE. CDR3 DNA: TGTGCCAGCAGCCCTTGGACCCTGTATGGCTACACCTTC. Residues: CASSPWTLYGYTF.

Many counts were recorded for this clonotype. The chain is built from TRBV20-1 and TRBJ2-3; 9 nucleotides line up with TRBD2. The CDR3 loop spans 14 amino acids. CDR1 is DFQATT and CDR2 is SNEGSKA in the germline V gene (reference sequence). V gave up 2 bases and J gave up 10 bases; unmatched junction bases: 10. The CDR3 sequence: CSARSRLAGNAQYF. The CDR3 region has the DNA TGCAGTGCTAGATCCCGGCTAGCGGGAAATGCGCAGTATTTT.

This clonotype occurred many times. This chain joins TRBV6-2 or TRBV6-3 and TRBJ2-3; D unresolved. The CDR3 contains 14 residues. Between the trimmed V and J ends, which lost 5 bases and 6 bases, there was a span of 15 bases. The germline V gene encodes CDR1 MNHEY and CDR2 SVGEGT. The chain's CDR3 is CASSKALMGDTQYF. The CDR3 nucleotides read TGTGCCAGCAGTAAGGCCTTAATGGGTGATACGCAGTATTTT.

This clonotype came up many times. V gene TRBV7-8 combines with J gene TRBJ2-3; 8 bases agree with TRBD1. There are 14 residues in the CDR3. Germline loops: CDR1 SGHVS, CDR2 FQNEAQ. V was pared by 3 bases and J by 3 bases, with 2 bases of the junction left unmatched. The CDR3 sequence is CASSFRGRTDTQYF. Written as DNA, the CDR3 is TGTGCCAGCAGCTTCAGGGGGCGGACAGATACGCAGTATTTT.

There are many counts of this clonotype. The CDR3 DNA reads as TGCAGTGCTAGGCTCCCCGGGACAGCATACACTGAAGCTTTCTTT. As protein: CSARLPGTAYTEAFF. The chain employs TRBV20-1 and TRBJ1-1, with 7 bases that match TRBD1. Unmatched junction bases numbered 10, after V lost 3 bases and J lost 3 bases. The CDR3 totals 15 residues. Germline V gives CDR1 DFQATT, CDR2 SNEGSKA (reference sequence).